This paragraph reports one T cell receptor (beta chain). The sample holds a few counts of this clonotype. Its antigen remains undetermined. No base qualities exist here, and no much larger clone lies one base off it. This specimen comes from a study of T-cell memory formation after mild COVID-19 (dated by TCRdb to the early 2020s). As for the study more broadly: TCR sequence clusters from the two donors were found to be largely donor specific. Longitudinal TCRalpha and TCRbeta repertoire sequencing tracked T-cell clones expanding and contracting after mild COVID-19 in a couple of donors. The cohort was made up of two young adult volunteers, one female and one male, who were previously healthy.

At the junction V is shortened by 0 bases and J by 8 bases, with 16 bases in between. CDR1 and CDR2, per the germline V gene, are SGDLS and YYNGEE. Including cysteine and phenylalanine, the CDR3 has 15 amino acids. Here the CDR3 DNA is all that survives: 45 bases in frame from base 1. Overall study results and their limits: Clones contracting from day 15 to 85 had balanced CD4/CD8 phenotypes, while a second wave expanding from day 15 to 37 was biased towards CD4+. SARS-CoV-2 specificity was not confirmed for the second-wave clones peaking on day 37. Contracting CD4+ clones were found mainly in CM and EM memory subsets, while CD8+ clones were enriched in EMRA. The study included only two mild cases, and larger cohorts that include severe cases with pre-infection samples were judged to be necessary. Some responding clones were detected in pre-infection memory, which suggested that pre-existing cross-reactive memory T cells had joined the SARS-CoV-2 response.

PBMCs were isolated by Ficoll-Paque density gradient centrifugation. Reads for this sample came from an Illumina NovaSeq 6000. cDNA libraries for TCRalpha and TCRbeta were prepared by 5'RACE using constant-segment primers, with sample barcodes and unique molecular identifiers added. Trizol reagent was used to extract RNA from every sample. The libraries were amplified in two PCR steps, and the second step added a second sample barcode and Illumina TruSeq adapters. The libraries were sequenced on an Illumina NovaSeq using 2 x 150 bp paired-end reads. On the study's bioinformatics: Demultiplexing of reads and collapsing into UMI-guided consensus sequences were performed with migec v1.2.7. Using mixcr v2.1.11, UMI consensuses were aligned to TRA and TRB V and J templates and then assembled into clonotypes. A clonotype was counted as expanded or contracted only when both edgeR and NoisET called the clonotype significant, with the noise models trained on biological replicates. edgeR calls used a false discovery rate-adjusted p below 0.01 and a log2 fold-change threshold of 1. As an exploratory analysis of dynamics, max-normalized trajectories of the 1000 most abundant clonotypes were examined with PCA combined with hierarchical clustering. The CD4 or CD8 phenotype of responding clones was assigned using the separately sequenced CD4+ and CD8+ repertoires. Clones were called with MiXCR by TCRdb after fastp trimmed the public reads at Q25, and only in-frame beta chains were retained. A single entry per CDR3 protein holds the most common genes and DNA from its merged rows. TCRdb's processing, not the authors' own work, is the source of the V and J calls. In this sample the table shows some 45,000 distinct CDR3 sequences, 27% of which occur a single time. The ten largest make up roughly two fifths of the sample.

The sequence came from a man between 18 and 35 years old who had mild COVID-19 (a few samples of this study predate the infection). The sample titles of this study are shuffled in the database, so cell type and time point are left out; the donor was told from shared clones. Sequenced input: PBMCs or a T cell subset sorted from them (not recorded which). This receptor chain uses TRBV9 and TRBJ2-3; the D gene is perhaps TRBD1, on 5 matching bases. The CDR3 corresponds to CASSVEGSPQSTQYF. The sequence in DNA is TGTGCCAGCAGCGTAGAGGGGTCCCCCCAGAGTACGCAGTATTTT.